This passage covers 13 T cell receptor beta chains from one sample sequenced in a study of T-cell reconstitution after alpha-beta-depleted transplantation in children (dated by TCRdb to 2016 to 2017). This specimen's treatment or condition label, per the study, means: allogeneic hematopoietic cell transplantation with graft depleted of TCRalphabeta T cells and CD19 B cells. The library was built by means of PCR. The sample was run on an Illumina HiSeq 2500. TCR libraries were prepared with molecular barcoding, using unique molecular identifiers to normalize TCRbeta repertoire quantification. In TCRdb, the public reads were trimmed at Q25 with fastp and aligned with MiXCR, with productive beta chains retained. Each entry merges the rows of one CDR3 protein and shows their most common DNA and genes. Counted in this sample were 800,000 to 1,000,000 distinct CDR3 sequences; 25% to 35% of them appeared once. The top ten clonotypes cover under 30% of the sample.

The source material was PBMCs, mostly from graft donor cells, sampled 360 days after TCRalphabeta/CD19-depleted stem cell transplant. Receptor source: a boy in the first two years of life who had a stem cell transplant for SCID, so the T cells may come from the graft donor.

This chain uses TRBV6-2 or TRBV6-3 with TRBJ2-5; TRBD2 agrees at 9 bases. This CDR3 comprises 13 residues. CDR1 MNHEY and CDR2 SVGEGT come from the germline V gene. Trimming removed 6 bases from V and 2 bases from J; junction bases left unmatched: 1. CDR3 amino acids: CASRGLAQETQYF. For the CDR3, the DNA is TGTGCCAGCAGGGGACTAGCACAAGAGACCCAGTACTTC.

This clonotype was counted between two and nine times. The chain's CDR3 is CASSLNPSEMVDTQYF. CDR3 DNA: TGCGCCAGCAGCTTGAATCCTAGCGAAATGGTGGATACGCAGTATTTT. The V gene is TRBV5-1, the J gene TRBJ2-3, with D maybe TRBD2 (6 bases). Trimming took off 1 base at V and 6 bases at J, with 18 bases between the two ends. The germline V gene has CDR1 SGHRS and CDR2 YFSETQ. CDR3 length: 16 amino acids.

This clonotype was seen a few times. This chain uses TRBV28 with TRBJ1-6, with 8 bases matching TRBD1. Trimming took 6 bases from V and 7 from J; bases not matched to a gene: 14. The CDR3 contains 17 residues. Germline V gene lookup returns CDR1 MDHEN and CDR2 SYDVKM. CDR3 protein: CASSTRGRGIWNSPLHF. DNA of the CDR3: TGTGCCAGCAGCACCAGGGGGCGCGGGATCTGGAATTCACCCCTCCACTTT.

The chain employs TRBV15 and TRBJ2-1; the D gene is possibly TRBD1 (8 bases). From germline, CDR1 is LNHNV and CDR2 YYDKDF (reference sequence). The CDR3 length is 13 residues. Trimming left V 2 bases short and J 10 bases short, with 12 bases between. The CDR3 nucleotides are TGTGCCACCAGCAGATACAGGGGGGGAGAGCAGTTCTTC. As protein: CATSRYRGGEQFF.

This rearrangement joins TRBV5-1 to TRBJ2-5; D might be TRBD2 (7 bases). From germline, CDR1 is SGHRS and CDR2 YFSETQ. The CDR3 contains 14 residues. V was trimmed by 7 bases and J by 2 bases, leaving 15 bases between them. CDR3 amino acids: CASGGGGPQETQYF. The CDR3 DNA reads TGCGCCAGCGGAGGGGGGGGGCCGCAAGAGACCCAGTACTTC.

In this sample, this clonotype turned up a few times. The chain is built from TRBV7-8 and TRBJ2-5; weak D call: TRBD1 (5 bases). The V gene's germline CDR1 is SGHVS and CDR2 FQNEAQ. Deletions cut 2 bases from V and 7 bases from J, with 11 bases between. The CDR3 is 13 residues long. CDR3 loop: CASSLPPGLTQYF. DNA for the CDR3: TGTGCCAGCAGCTTACCCCCAGGGTTGACCCAGTACTTC.

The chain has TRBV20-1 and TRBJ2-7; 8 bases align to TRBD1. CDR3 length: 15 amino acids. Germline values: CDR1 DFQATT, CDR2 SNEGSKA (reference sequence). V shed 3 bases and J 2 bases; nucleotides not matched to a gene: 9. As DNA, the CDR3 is TGCAGTGCTAGCCAGGGACAGGTAATTGCCTACGAGCAGTACTTC. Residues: CSASQGQVIAYEQYF.

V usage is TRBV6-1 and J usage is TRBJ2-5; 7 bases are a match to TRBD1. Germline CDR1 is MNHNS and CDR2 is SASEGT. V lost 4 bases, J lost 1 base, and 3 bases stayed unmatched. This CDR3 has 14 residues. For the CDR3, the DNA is TGTGCCAGCAGTGTGGGACAGATCCAAGAGACCCAGTACTTC. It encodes CASSVGQIQETQYF.

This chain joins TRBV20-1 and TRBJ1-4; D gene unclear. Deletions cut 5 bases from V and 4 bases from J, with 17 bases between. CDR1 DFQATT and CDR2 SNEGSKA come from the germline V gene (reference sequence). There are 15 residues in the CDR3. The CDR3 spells CSAWGGSHHNEKLFF. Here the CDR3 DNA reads TGCAGTGCTTGGGGTGGCAGTCATCATAATGAAAAACTGTTTTTT.

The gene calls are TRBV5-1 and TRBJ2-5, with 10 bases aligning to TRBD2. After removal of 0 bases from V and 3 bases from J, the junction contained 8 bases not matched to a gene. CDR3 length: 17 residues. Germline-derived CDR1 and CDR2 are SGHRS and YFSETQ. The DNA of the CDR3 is TGCGCCAGCAGCTTGGTGGTGGGACTAGCGCGGAAAGAGACCCAGTACTTC. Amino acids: CASSLVVGLARKETQYF.

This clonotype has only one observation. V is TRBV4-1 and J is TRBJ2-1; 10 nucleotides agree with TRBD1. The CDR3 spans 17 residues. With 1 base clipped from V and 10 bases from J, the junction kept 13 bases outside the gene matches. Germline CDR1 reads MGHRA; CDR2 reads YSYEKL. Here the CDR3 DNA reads TGCGCCAGCAGCCAAGTGGATCGGACAGGGGGAAGATGGGAGCAGTTCTTC. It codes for CASSQVDRTGGRWEQFF.

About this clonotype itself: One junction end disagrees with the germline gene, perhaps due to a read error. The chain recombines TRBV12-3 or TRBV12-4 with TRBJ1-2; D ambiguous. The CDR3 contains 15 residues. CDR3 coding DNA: TGTGCCAGTAGTTTTGGGCCGAGAGACGACTATGGCTACACCTTC. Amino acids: CASSFGPRDDYGYTF.

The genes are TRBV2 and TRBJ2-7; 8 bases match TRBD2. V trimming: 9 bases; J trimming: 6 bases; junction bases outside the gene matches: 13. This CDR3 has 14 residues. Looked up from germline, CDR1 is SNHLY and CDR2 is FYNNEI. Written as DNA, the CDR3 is TGTGCCAGGGAGGTCCAGCGGGGGCGGAGCGAGCAGTACTTC. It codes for CAREVQRGRSEQYF.